Listed here is a single T cell receptor (beta chain). Its antigen is as yet unknown. This sample is drawn from a study of breast tumors, draining lymph nodes, adjacent tissues. Overall study findings and caveats: Tumors had less TCR diversity than lymph nodes, more than nontumor tissue.

TCRdb fed the multiplex PCR reads into MiXCR, producing one record per CDR3 protein. The sample comprises around 14,000 distinct CDR3 sequences, around 52% of which are singletons, and about 30% rests with the top ten. V lost 7 bases to trimming and J lost 6 bases, with 13 bases between them. Germline V gene data show CDR1 as DFQATT and CDR2 as SNEGSKA (reference sequence). The CDR3 totals 12 residues. The V gene is TRBV20-1, the J gene TRBJ2-1; possibly TRBD1 for D (5 bases). Sequenced: tumor-adjacent breast tissue. This TCR came from a female donor with breast cancer. Some clones in this sample may be carry-over from other donors' samples. This CDR3 is CSVRPQGNEQFF. The CDR3 DNA reads TGCAGTGTTCGCCCCCAGGGCAATGAGCAGTTCTTC.